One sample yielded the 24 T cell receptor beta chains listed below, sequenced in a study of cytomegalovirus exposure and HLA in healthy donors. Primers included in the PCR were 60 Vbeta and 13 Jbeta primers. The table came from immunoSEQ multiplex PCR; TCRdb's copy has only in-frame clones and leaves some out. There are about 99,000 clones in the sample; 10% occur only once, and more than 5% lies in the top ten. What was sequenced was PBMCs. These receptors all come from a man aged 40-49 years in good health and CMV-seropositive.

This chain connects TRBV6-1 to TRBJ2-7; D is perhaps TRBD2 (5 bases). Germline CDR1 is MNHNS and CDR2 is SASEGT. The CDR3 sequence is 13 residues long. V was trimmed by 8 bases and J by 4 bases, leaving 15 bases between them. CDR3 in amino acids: CASELRETYEQYF. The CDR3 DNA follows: TGTGCCAGCGAATTACGGGAAACATACGAGCAGTACTTC.

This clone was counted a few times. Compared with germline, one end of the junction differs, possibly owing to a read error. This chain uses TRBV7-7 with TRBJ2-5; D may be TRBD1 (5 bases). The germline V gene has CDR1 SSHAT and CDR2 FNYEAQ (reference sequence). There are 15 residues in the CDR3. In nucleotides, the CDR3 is TGTGCTAGCAGCTTAAATACAGGTCTCCAAGAGACCCAGTACTTC. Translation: CASSLNTGLQETQYF.

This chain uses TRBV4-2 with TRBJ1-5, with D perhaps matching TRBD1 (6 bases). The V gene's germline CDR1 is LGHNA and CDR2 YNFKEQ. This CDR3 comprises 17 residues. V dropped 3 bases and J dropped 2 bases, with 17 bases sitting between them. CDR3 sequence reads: CASSQDQQGRGNQPQHF. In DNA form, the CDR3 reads TGTGCCAGCAGCCAGGACCAACAGGGTCGGGGCAATCAGCCCCAGCATTTT.

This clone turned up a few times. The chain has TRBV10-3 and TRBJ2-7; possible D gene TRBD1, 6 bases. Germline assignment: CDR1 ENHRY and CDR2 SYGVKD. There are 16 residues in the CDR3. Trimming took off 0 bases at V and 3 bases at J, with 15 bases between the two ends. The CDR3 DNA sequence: TGTGCCATCAGTGAGTCGAGTCAGGGGACCTACTACGAGCAGTACTTC. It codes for CAISESSQGTYYEQYF.

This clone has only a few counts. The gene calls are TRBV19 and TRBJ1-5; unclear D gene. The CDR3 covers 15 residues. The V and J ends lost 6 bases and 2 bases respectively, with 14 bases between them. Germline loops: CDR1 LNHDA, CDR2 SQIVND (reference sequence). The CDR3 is CASSQQWEGNQPQHF. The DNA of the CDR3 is TGTGCCAGTAGCCAACAATGGGAGGGCAATCAGCCCCAGCATTTT.

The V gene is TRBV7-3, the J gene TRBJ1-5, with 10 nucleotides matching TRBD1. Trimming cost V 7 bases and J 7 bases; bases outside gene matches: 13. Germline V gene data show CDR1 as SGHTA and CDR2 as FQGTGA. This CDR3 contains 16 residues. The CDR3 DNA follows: TGTGCCAGCAACCTAAAGGGACAGGGGATTAGGCAGCCCCAGCATTTT. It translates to CASNLKGQGIRQPQHF.

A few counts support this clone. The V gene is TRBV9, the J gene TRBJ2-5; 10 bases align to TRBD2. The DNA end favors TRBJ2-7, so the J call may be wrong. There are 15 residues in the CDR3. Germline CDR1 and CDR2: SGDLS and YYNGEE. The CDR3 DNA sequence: TGTGCCAGCAGCCCCACTAGCGGGACCTTCTACGAGCAGTACTTC. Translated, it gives CASSPTSGTFYEQYF.

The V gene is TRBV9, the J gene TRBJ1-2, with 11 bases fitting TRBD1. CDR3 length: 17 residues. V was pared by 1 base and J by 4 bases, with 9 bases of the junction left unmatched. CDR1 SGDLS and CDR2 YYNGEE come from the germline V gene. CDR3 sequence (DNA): TGTGCCAGCAGCGTACTCCCGGACAGGGGGCTTATCTATGGCTACACCTTC. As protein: CASSVLPDRGLIYGYTF.

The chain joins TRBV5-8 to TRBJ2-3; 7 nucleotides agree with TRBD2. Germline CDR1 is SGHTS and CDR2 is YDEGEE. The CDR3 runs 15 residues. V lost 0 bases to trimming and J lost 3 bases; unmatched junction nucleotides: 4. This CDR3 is CASSLAGLGTDTQYF. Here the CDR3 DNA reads TGTGCCAGCAGCTTGGCAGGACTAGGGACAGATACGCAGTATTTT.

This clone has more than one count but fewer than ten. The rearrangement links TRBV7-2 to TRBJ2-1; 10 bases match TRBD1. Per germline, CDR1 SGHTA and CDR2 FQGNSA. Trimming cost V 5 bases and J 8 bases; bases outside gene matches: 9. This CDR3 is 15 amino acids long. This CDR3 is CASSVPGTGVDEQFF. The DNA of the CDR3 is TGTGCCAGCAGCGTGCCCGGGACAGGGGTCGATGAGCAGTTCTTC.

CDR3 sequence (DNA): TGTGCCAGCAGTGGCTATAGCCACGAGCAGTACTTC. Translating gives CASSGYSHEQYF. The chain is built from TRBV27 and TRBJ2-7; D is unclear. Trimming stripped 5 bases from V and 5 bases from J, with 10 bases between. The CDR3 length is 12 residues. Germline values: CDR1 MNHEY, CDR2 SMNVEV (reference sequence).

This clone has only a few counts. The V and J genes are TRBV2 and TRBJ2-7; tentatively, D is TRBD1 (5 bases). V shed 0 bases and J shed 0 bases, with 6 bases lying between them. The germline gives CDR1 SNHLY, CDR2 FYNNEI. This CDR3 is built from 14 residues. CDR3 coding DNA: TGTGCCAGCAGTGAAGCGACAGACTCCTACGAGCAGTACTTC. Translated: CASSEATDSYEQYF.

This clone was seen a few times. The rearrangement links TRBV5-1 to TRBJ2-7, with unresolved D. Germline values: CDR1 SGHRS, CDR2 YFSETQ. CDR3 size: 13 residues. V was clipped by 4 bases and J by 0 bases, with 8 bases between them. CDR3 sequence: CASSPESSYEQYF. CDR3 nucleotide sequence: TGCGCCAGCAGCCCGGAGAGCTCCTACGAGCAGTACTTC.

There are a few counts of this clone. This chain's CDR3 is CASSSPGKASNQPQHF. The CDR3 nucleotides are TGTGCCAGCAGCTCCCCCGGGAAGGCTAGCAATCAGCCCCAGCATTTT. The V and J genes are TRBV5-8 and TRBJ1-5; D is ambiguous. The CDR3 runs 16 residues. Trimming cost V 3 bases and J 0 bases, with 13 bases left between them. The V gene's germline CDR1 is SGHTS and CDR2 YDEGEE.

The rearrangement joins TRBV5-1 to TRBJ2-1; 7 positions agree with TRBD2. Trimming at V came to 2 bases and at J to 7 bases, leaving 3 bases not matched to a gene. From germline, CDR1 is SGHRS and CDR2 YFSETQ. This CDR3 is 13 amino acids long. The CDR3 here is CASSFWEGNEQFF. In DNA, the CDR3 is TGCGCCAGCAGCTTTTGGGAGGGGAATGAGCAGTTCTTC. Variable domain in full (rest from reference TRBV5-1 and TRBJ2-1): KAGVTQTPRYLIKTRGQQVTLSCSPISGHRSVSWYQQTPGQGLQFLFEYFSETQRNKGNFPGRFSGRQFSNSRSEMNVSTLELGDSALYLCASSFWEGNEQFFGPGTRLTVL.

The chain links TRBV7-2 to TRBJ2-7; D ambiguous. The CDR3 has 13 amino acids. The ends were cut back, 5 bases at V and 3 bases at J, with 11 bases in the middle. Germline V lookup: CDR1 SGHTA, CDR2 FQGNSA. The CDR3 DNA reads TGTGCCAGCAGCCCTCGGTCGGGCTACGAGCAGTACTTC. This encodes CASSPRSGYEQYF.

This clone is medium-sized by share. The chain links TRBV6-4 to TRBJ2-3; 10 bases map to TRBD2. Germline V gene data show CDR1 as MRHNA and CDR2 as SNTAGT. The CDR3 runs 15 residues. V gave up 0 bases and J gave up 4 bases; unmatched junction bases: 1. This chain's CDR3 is CASSDSAGGPDTQYF. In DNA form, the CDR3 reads TGTGCCAGCAGTGACTCAGCGGGAGGGCCAGATACGCAGTATTTT.

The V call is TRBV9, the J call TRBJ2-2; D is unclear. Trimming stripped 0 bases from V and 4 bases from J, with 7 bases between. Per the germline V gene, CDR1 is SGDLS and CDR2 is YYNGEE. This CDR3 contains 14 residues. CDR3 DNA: TGTGCCAGCAGCGTAGCCCCCTCCACCGGGGAGCTGTTTTTT. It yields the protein CASSVAPSTGELFF.

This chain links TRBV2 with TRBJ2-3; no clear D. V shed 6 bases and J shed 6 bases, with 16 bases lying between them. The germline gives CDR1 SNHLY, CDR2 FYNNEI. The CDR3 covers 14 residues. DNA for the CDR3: TGTGCCAGCAGCGTTTGGGCATCGGTGGATACGCAGTATTTT. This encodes CASSVWASVDTQYF.

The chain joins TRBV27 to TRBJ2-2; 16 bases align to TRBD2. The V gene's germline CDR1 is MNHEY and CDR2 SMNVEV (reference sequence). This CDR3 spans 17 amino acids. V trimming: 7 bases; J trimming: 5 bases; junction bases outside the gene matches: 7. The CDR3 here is CASKGTSGRAGTGELFF. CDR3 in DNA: TGTGCCAGCAAGGGGACTAGCGGGAGGGCAGGGACCGGGGAGCTGTTTTTT.

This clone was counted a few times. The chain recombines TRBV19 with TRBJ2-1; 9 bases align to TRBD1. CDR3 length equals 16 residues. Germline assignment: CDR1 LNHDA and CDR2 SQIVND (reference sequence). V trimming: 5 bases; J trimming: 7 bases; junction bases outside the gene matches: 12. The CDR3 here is CASSLSPGTGQNEQFF. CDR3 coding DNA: TGTGCCAGTAGTCTCTCACCCGGGACAGGGCAAAATGAGCAGTTCTTC.

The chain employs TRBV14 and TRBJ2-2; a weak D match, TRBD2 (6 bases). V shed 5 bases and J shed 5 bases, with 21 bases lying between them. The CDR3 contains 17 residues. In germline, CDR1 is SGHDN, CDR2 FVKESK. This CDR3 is CASSSISRREQTGELFF. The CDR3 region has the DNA TGTGCCAGCAGCTCAATCTCTCGGAGGGAACAAACCGGGGAGCTGTTTTTT.

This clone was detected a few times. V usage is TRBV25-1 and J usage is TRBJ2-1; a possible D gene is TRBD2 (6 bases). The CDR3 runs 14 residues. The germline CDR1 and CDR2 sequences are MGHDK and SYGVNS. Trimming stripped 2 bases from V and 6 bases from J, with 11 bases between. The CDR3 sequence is CASSEPQRANEQFF. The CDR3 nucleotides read TGTGCCAGCAGTGAACCCCAGCGGGCCAATGAGCAGTTCTTC.

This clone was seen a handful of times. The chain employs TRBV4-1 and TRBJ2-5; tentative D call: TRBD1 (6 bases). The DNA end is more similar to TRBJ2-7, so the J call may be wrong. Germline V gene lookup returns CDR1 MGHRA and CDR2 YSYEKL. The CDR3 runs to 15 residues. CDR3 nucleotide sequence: TGCGCCAGCAGCCAAATAACGGACAGTCCCTACGAGCAGTACTTC. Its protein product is CASSQITDSPYEQYF.